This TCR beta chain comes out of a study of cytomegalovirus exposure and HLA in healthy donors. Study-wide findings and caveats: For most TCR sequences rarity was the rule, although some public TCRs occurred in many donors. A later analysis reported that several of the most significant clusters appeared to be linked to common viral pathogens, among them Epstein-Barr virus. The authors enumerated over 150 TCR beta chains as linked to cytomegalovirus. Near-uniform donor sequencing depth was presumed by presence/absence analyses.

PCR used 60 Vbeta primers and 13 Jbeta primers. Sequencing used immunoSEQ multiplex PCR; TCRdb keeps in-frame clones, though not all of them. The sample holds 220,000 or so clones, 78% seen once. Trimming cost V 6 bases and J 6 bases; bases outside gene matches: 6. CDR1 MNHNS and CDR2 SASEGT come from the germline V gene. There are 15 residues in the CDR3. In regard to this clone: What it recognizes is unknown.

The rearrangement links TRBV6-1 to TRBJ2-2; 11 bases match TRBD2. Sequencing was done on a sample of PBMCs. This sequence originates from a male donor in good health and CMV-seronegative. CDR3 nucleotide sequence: TGTGCCAGCAGCGTTAGCGGGAGGGTGTCCGGGGAGCTGTTTTTT. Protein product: CASSVSGRVSGELFF.